Below are 14 T cell receptor beta chains sequenced from a single sample in a study of cytomegalovirus exposure and HLA in healthy donors. The PCR contained 60 Vbeta and 13 Jbeta primers. The table came from immunoSEQ multiplex PCR; TCRdb's copy has only in-frame clones and leaves some out. The sample has under 250,000 clones, approximately 88% seen once. The specimen was PBMCs. The receptor set was obtained from a boy aged 2-9 years in good health and CMV-seronegative.

Details on this clone: Its ends do not fully match the called genes, so a read error is possible. V is TRBV7-9 and J is TRBJ2-1; TRBD1 agrees at 7 bases. The CDR3 is 17 amino acids. Per germline, CDR1 SEHNR and CDR2 FQNEAQ (reference sequence). The CDR3 region has the DNA TGTTCCAGCAGCTTAGATTATGGCAGGGGGAACTACAATGAGCAGTTCTTC. Protein sequence: CSSSLDYGRGNYNEQFF.

The rearrangement uses TRBV12-5 and TRBJ2-1, with 7 bases fitting TRBD2. From germline, CDR1 is LGHNT and CDR2 FRNRAP. J lost 14 bases, V lost 1 base, and 8 bases had no gene match. There are 13 residues in the CDR3. CDR3 amino acids: CASGLGPGAGEFF. The CDR3 nucleotides read TGTGCTAGTGGTTTGGGGCCCGGGGCGGGGGAGTTCTTC.

This clone was seen only a few times. The V and J genes are TRBV5-6 and TRBJ2-7; 9 nucleotides agree with TRBD1. J lost 2 bases, V lost 4 bases, and 1 base had no gene match. Germline assignment: CDR1 SGHDT and CDR2 YYEEEE. CDR3 size: 13 residues. In DNA, the CDR3 is TGTGCCAGCAGCCGGACAGGGGCCTACGAGCAGTACTTC. Encoded protein: CASSRTGAYEQYF.

The J gene is TRBJ2-3, the V gene TRBV7-2, with 11 bases fitting TRBD2. The CDR3 spans 14 residues. V gave up 5 bases and J gave up 5 bases; unmatched junction bases: 3. CDR1 SGHTA and CDR2 FQGNSA come from the germline V gene. The DNA for the CDR3 is TGTGCCAGCAGCACTAGCGGGAGACTAGATACGCAGTATTTT. Protein: CASSTSGRLDTQYF.

In this sample, this clone turned up once. This chain uses TRBV7-9 with TRBJ2-1; 12 nucleotides match TRBD2. CDR1 is SEHNR and CDR2 is FQNEAQ in the germline V gene (reference sequence). V lost 5 bases and J lost 6; bases outside the gene matches: 8. The CDR3 contains 16 residues. CDR3 protein: CASSPRLAGDLNEQFF. The CDR3 DNA reads TGTGCCAGCAGCCCTAGACTAGCGGGGGACCTCAATGAGCAGTTCTTC.

This clone showed up just a few times. The V gene is TRBV2, the J gene TRBJ2-5, with D possibly being TRBD1 (6 bases). Trimming pared 1 base from V and 5 bases from J, leaving 14 bases between. The CDR3 contains 15 residues. Germline V CDR1 and CDR2: SNHLY, FYNNEI. In DNA, the CDR3 is TGTGCCAGCAGTGAAGTAGGACAGAACTGGGAGACCCAGTACTTC. Translating gives CASSEVGQNWETQYF.

The rearrangement uses TRBV27 and TRBJ2-5; TRBD1 might be the D (5 bases). The tail of the sequence fits TRBJ2-7 better, so the J call may be wrong. Looked up from germline, CDR1 is MNHEY and CDR2 is SMNVEV (reference sequence). The CDR3 runs 15 residues. DNA for the CDR3: TGTGCCAGCAGTTTAGTCCCTGGACAAGCCTACGAGCAGTACTTC. Residues: CASSLVPGQAYEQYF.

With regard to this clone: The sample holds other DNA sequences that translate to the same CDR3. The rearrangement links TRBV5-8 to TRBJ1-1; D not certain. V lost 0 bases and J lost 4, with 7 bases in between. Germline V lookup: CDR1 SGHTS, CDR2 YDEGEE. CDR3 length equals 13 residues. In DNA form, the CDR3 reads TGTGCCAGCAGCTTGGGTGGAGGCACTGAAGCTTTCTTT. It is translated as CASSLGGGTEAFF.

This clone was picked up a small number of times. The chain couples TRBV4-1 to TRBJ2-7, with D possibly matching TRBD1 (6 bases). The CDR3 runs 14 residues. Germline CDR1 reads MGHRA; CDR2 reads YSYEKL. V gave up 2 bases and J gave up 6 bases, with 14 bases separating them. The CDR3 DNA follows: TGCGCCAGCAGCCAAACCTACGGACAGTTCGAGCAGTACTTC. It translates to CASSQTYGQFEQYF.

V gene TRBV5-1 combines with J gene TRBJ2-7; D is perhaps TRBD1 (7 bases). The ends were cut back, 4 bases at V and 0 bases at J, with 17 bases in the middle. The CDR3 runs 16 residues. In germline, CDR1 is SGHRS, CDR2 YFSETQ. CDR3 bases: TGCGCCAGCAGCCCCCGGCGGGACAGTATCTCCTACGAGCAGTACTTC. Its translation is CASSPRRDSISYEQYF.

Turning to this clone: Other DNA sequences in the sample encode the same CDR3. The V gene is TRBV5-1, the J gene TRBJ2-7; 11 bases line up with TRBD1. The CDR3 runs 14 residues. Looked up from germline, CDR1 is SGHRS and CDR2 is YFSETQ. With V trimmed by 2 bases and J by 4 bases, 2 bases remained unmatched. The CDR3 is CASSFGTGGYEQYF. CDR3 nucleotide sequence: TGCGCCAGCAGCTTCGGGACAGGGGGGTACGAGCAGTACTTC. The whole variable domain, filled in from reference TRBV5-1 and TRBJ2-7, reads KAGVTQTPRYLIKTRGQQVTLSCSPISGHRSVSWYQQTPGQGLQFLFEYFSETQRNKGNFPGRFSGRQFSNSRSEMNVSTLELGDSALYLCASSFGTGGYEQYFGPGTRLTVT.

The V and J genes are TRBV5-1 and TRBJ1-2; a weak D match, TRBD1 (5 bases). V lost 4 bases to trimming and J lost 8 bases, with 15 bases between them. CDR3 size: 13 residues. Germline lookup yields CDR1 SGHRS and CDR2 YFSETQ. CDR3 in amino acids: CASSPSLDSGYTF. CDR3 coding DNA: TGCGCCAGCAGCCCATCCCTAGACAGCGGCTACACCTTC.

The chain combines TRBV6-4 with TRBJ2-2; 11 bases match TRBD2. After removal of 4 bases from V and 4 bases from J, the junction contained 5 bases not matched to a gene. The CDR3 loop spans 16 amino acids. Germline loops: CDR1 MRHNA, CDR2 SNTAGT. This CDR3 is CASSALAGVGTGELFF. The CDR3 DNA sequence: TGTGCCAGCAGTGCACTAGCGGGAGTCGGCACCGGGGAGCTGTTTTTT.

This clone was detected only once. The chain links TRBV7-6 to TRBJ2-5; TRBD2 matches at 8 bases. The CDR3 length is 15 residues. Trimming cost V 4 bases and J 5 bases; bases outside gene matches: 9. CDR1 SGHVS and CDR2 FNYEAQ come from the germline V gene. The CDR3 region is CASSSGLGLVETQYF. CDR3 DNA: TGTGCCAGCAGCTCGGGACTAGGTCTTGTGGAGACCCAGTACTTC.